These T cell receptor beta chains were read from a single sample in a study of blood T cell repertoires in COVID-19. Generated by immunoSEQ multiplex PCR, the TCRdb table keeps only in-frame clones and is missing some. The table shows more than 95,000 clones, with roughly 90% occurring only once. The sample taken for sequencing was peripheral blood. These receptor sequences come from a man between 45 and 60 years old with acute or convalescent COVID-19. The conserved cysteine and the conserved F or W are not part of the CDR3 here. Only some rows state a clone size, as once, few, many or a class for expanded clones.

clone size | V gene | CDR3 protein
NA | TRBV24-1 | ATSPDRVNQPQH
NA | TRBV19 | ASSIPSGRNNEQF
NA | TRBV7-2 | ATTQSNPLAGAYNEQF
NA | TRBV11-2 | ASSLWTGDLATNEKLF
NA | TRBV5-1 | ASSPAWGGDYEQY
NA | TRBV12-3/TRBV12-4 | ASTRQGVHEQY
NA | TRBV6-1 | ASSDRGNTEAF
NA | TRBV5-6 | ASSSPTTGSGNTIY
few | TRBV2 | ASSETTTDTQY
NA | TRBV5-1 | ASGPGHKNTEAF
NA | TRBV6-5 | ASKGELEQY
NA | TRBV11-2 | ASSLVPLLGGRTYNEQF
NA | TRBV6-5 | ASRDRDNQPQH
NA | TRBV30 | AWSVARANSPLH
NA | TRBV6-2/TRBV6-3 | ASSLRTSGSLEQF
NA | TRBV9 | ASSVGTSGRNEQF
few | TRBV5-3 | ARGTSGHNEQF
NA | TRBV6-4 | ASSEGGEGYNEQF